The next 20 T cell receptor beta chains were all read from a single sample in a study of cytomegalovirus exposure and HLA in healthy donors. PCR amplification relied on 60 Vbeta primers (plus 13 Jbeta primers). Sequenced by immunoSEQ multiplex PCR; TCRdb stores in-frame clones only, minus some. Among about 180,000 clones listed, about four fifths were seen once. Specimen: PBMCs. The receptors derive from a man aged 30 to 45 in good health and CMV-seropositive.

V usage is TRBV28 and J usage is TRBJ2-2; 13 positions agree with TRBD2. The V segment lost 4 bases and the J segment 1 base; nucleotides outside the gene matches: 6. The CDR3 is made up of 18 amino acids. In germline, CDR1 is MDHEN, CDR2 SYDVKM. CDR3 DNA: TGTGCCAGCAGTTCACTAGCGGGAGGGCCATTGAACACCGGGGAGCTGTTTTTT. It codes for CASSSLAGGPLNTGELFF.

The chain links TRBV7-9 to TRBJ1-4, with a possible D match to TRBD1 (6 bases). CDR1 is SEHNR and CDR2 is FQNEAQ in the germline V gene (reference sequence). The CDR3 runs 15 residues. V lost 4 bases and J 8 bases, leaving 17 bases between the germline ends. The CDR3 loop is CASSSSGQPEEKLFF. The CDR3 DNA follows: TGTGCCAGCAGCTCGTCGGGACAACCGGAGGAAAAACTGTTTTTT.

This clone was recorded a few times. V is TRBV5-1 and J is TRBJ2-3, with D tentatively TRBD2 (6 bases). The CDR3 is made up of 16 amino acids. The V gene's germline CDR1 is SGHRS and CDR2 YFSETQ. V gave up 3 bases and J gave up 2 bases, with 16 bases separating them. This CDR3 reads CASSWVTSTSTDTQYF. Here the CDR3 DNA reads TGCGCCAGCAGCTGGGTCACTAGCACATCCACAGATACGCAGTATTTT.

The chain couples TRBV19 to TRBJ1-4; 8 nucleotides agree with TRBD1. The CDR3 loop spans 15 amino acids. Germline CDR1 is LNHDA and CDR2 is SQIVND (reference sequence). V lost 6 bases, J lost 0 bases, and 3 bases stayed unmatched. The CDR3 sequence is CASSDRGATNEKLFF. DNA of the CDR3: TGTGCCAGTAGCGACAGGGGAGCAACTAATGAAAAACTGTTTTTT. The full variable domain, in which reference TRBV19 and TRBJ1-4 provide the parts outside the CDR3, is DGGITQSPKYLFRKEGQNVTLSCEQNLNHDAMYWYRQDPGQGLRLIYYSQIVNDFQKGDIAEGYSVSREKKESFPLTVTSAQKNPTAFYLCASSDRGATNEKLFFGSGTQLSVL.

This rearrangement joins TRBV28 to TRBJ1-2, with D perhaps TRBD1 (6 bases). V was shortened by 5 bases and J by 5 bases, with 12 bases between the two germline ends. The germline V gene encodes CDR1 MDHEN and CDR2 SYDVKM. The CDR3 runs 13 residues. The CDR3 nucleotides read TGTGCCAGCAGTATCCACAGGGAATATGGCTACACCTTC. Protein sequence: CASSIHREYGYTF.

This clone was counted only a few times. The CDR3 coding sequence is TGTGCCAGCAGCGCCTTACAGGGTTATGGGTCCACTGAAGCTTTCTTT. This encodes CASSALQGYGSTEAFF. The V call is TRBV7-9, the J call TRBJ1-1; a possible D gene is TRBD1 (6 bases). V was cut by 5 bases and J by 4 bases, with 20 bases left in between. The CDR3 spans 16 residues. Germline loops: CDR1 SEHNR, CDR2 FQNEAQ (reference sequence).

V is TRBV6-5 and J is TRBJ2-5, with D possibly matching TRBD1 (6 bases). The V gene lost 6 bases and the J gene lost 2 bases, with 10 bases spanning the gap. CDR3 size: 13 residues. The germline V gene encodes CDR1 MNHEY and CDR2 SVGAGI. The CDR3 DNA reads TGTGCCAGCAGCAGCGGACAGCAAGAGACCCAGTACTTC. This gives the protein CASSSGQQETQYF.

The rearrangement joins TRBV10-3 to TRBJ2-1; 11 bases align to TRBD2. Trimming cost V 8 bases and J 5 bases; bases outside gene matches: 5. CDR1 is ENHRY and CDR2 is SYGVKD in the germline V gene. This CDR3 has 14 residues. The CDR3 DNA reads TGTGCCATCCGTAGCGGGGGGGCGAACAATGAGCAGTTCTTC. Encoded protein: CAIRSGGANNEQFF.

V is TRBV6-6 and J is TRBJ1-2; 11 bases line up with TRBD1. After removal of 5 bases from V and 3 bases from J, the junction contained 5 bases not matched to a gene. Germline CDR1 MNHNY, CDR2 SVGAGI (reference sequence). This CDR3 region has 15 residues. The CDR3 reads CASSRGQGADYGYTF. DNA for the CDR3: TGTGCCAGCAGTCGAGGACAGGGGGCTGACTATGGCTACACCTTC.

This sequence joins TRBV7-9 and TRBJ1-3, with 7 bases lining up with TRBD1. The length of the CDR3 is 15 residues. Germline loops: CDR1 SEHNR, CDR2 FQNEAQ (reference sequence). Trimming took 4 bases from V and 3 from J; bases not matched to a gene: 6. CDR3 in amino acids: CASSSDRASGNTIYF. The CDR3 nucleotides read TGTGCCAGCAGCTCTGACAGGGCGAGTGGAAACACCATATATTTT.

This chain links TRBV7-2 with TRBJ2-1; D is uncertain. Germline values: CDR1 SGHTA, CDR2 FQGNSA. V was trimmed by 2 bases and J by 0 bases, leaving 8 bases between them. The CDR3 is made up of 15 amino acids. CDR3 protein: CASSLLVSSYNEQFF. CDR3 coding DNA: TGTGCCAGCAGCTTACTAGTGAGCTCCTACAATGAGCAGTTCTTC. Filled out from reference TRBV7-2 and TRBJ2-1, the complete variable domain reads GAGVSQSPSNKVTEKGKDVELRCDPISGHTALYWYRQSLGQGLEFLIYFQGNSAPDKSGLPSDRFSAERTGGSVSTLTIQRTQQEDSAVYLCASSLLVSSYNEQFFGPGTRLTVL.

The chain is built from TRBV6-5 and TRBJ2-5; 9 positions match TRBD1. The end of the DNA is better explained by TRBJ2-7, so the J call may be wrong. The V gene's germline CDR1 is MNHEY and CDR2 SVGAGI. CDR3 length: 15 amino acids. The CDR3 here is CASSYLGQGKYEQYF. The CDR3 nucleotides read TGTGCCAGCAGTTACTTAGGACAGGGGAAGTACGAGCAGTACTTC.

The chain is built from TRBV6-6 and TRBJ2-7; 10 nucleotides align to TRBD1. Germline V gene data show CDR1 as MNHNY and CDR2 as SVGAGI (reference sequence). The junction had 7 bases not matched to a gene; V was cut back by 5 bases and J by 6 bases. CDR3 length: 14 amino acids. CDR3 sequence reads: CASSHRDRGLEQYF. CDR3 bases: TGTGCCAGCAGTCACCGGGACAGGGGACTCGAGCAGTACTTC.

The V and J genes are TRBV6-1 and TRBJ2-5; 11 bases map to TRBD2. There are 15 residues in the CDR3. J lost 3 bases, V lost 8 bases, and 8 bases had no gene match. Germline loops: CDR1 MNHNS, CDR2 SASEGT. The CDR3: CASSTLAGEEETQYF. CDR3 sequence (DNA): TGTGCCAGCTCGACACTAGCGGGAGAGGAAGAGACCCAGTACTTC.

This chain connects TRBV6-1 to TRBJ2-7; the match to TRBD1 covers 11 bases. V was pared by 6 bases and J by 3 bases, with 7 bases of the junction left unmatched. The CDR3 loop spans 15 amino acids. Germline CDR1 is MNHNS and CDR2 is SASEGT. The CDR3 spells CASSDPGQGDYEQYF. As DNA, the CDR3 is TGTGCCAGCAGCGATCCGGGACAGGGGGACTACGAGCAGTACTTC.

V usage is TRBV7-9 and J usage is TRBJ2-5, with D possibly being TRBD1 (6 bases). This CDR3 contains 16 residues. Deletions cut 5 bases from V and 1 base from J, with 17 bases between. Germline CDR1 and CDR2: SEHNR and FQNEAQ (reference sequence). The CDR3 DNA follows: TGTGCCAGCAGCCCCGCCCTTCCAGGGGTCCAAGAGACCCAGTACTTC. Translated: CASSPALPGVQETQYF.

V gene TRBV28 combines with J gene TRBJ2-1; D possibly corresponds to TRBD2 (6 bases). From germline, CDR1 is MDHEN and CDR2 SYDVKM. V was pared by 3 bases and J by 4 bases, with 16 bases between. The CDR3 loop spans 16 amino acids. This CDR3 is CASSLGGGRGYNEQFF. CDR3 nucleotides: TGTGCCAGCAGTTTGGGGGGTGGCAGAGGATACAATGAGCAGTTCTTC.

This rearrangement joins TRBV6-6 to TRBJ2-3; D may be TRBD1 (5 bases). Trimming removed 2 bases at V and 1 base at J, with 13 bases between. Germline lookup yields CDR1 MNHNY and CDR2 SVGAGI (reference sequence). CDR3 size: 16 residues. CDR3 nucleotide sequence: TGTGCCAGCAGTTACAGGGGTTTCTTAGGCACAGATACGCAGTATTTT. Amino acid sequence: CASSYRGFLGTDTQYF.

This chain connects TRBV18 to TRBJ2-7; 7 bases are shared with TRBD1. Per the germline V gene, CDR1 is KGHSH and CDR2 is LQKENI. The CDR3 extends over 13 amino acids. V was pared by 0 bases and J by 5 bases, with 1 base of the junction left unmatched. As DNA, the CDR3 is TGTGCCAGCTCACCACCGGACAGGAACGAGCAGTACTTC. Translating it yields CASSPPDRNEQYF.

This rearrangement joins TRBV5-1 to TRBJ2-7, with D possibly TRBD2 on 6 matching bases. This CDR3 region has 15 residues. From germline, CDR1 is SGHRS and CDR2 YFSETQ. Trimming pared 1 base from V and 6 bases from J, leaving 17 bases between. The CDR3 loop is CASSLWFKEGPEQYF. The CDR3 DNA sequence: TGCGCCAGCAGCTTGTGGTTCAAGGAGGGGCCCGAGCAGTACTTC.